The clone carrying this TCR beta chain appeared a few times. Antigen unknown. As the method for making TCR beta libraries, quantitative 5'-RACE with molecular barcodes was used. TCRdb re-called the 5' RACE reads with MiXCR, one entry per CDR3 protein. The repertoire holds 180,000 or so distinct CDR3 sequences, with approximately 10% as singletons. This specimen belongs to a study of CD8 T cells in ankylosing spondylitis. Study findings and constraints: Significantly higher representation of disease-linked clones was reported for matched ankylosing spondylitis synovial fluid. Those disease-linked clones were CD8+; they were also relatively rare in peripheral blood. One TCR beta motif, made up of roughly 8 highly homologous variants, appeared characteristic of ankylosing spondylitis blood.

The germline V gene has CDR1 MNHNS and CDR2 SASEGT. V was clipped by 4 bases and J by 8 bases, with 16 bases between them. CDR3 length: 14 residues. The TCR was taken from a male donor with ankylosing spondylitis or in good health (not recorded which). J is TRBJ2-3 and V is TRBV6-1; perhaps D is TRBD1 or TRBD2 (6 bases each). Sequenced: blood, either unsorted or a sorted T cell fraction (not recorded which). CDR3 sequence reads: CASSVVRGAGTQYF. Written as DNA, the CDR3 is TGTGCCAGCAGTGTAGTAAGGGGGGCAGGTACGCAGTATTTT.